This T cell receptor beta chain comes out of a study of OX40 agonist ivuxolimab in advanced cancers. The overall study: The patients got ivuxolimab, which is an agonistic anti-OX40 (CD134) antibody. Having had anti-PD-1, anti-PD-L1 or anti-CTLA-4 therapy before was allowed, and approximately 40% had some. Overall study findings and caveats: CD8+ T cells were the subset that, on average, had more expanded clones than CD4+. CD4+ and CD8+ blood T cells expanded clonally by week 6 at 0.1 to 3.0 mg/kg.

Germline assignment: CDR1 KGHSH and CDR2 LQKENI. This CDR3 contains 15 residues. The V gene end was trimmed by 1 base and the J gene end by 1 base; junction bases not matched to a gene: 3. To note about this clone: The antigen is not known.

Assay used: immunoSEQ multiplex PCR; TCRdb lists only in-frame clones, some missing. The data hold about 77,000 clones, with approximately 85% observed a single time. The J gene is TRBJ2-7, the V gene TRBV18; 8 nucleotides agree with TRBD1. Source: CD4+ or CD8+ T cells sorted from blood, taken in a trial of the OX40 agonist ivuxolimab. The TCR sequence derives from an adult with an advanced solid tumor such as melanoma, head and neck, liver or kidney cancer. CDR3 coding DNA: TGTGCCAGCTCACCACGAGGACAGGGTTCCTACGAGCAGTACTTC. Its protein product is CASSPRGQGSYEQYF.